This TCR beta chain was profiled in a study of blood T cell repertoires in COVID-19. Original data processing: Amplified reference gene primers provided the basis for estimating nucleated cell counts. The data were produced by immunoSEQ multiplex PCR, yet TCRdb's version contains in-frame clones alone and is incomplete. V, J and clone size are taken as reported in that table, and D and trimming were inferred from the DNA itself. The sample comprises about 110,000 clones, roughly 80% of which are singletons, and more than 15% rests with the top ten. CDR3 length: 13 residues. The germline CDR1 and CDR2 sequences are KGHSH and LQKENI. V was shortened by 3 bases and J by 2 bases, with 6 bases between the two germline ends.

This clonotype originated in a woman aged 55-69 years with acute or convalescent COVID-19. The chain couples TRBV18 to TRBJ2-3; D remains unclear. The sequencing sample was made of peripheral blood. Here the CDR3 reads CASSPGLTDTQYF. CDR3 in DNA: TGTGCCAGCTCACCGGGCCTCACAGATACGCAGTATTTT.